This entry lists 17 T cell receptor beta chains sequenced from one sample in a study of blood T cell repertoires in COVID-19 (dated by TCRdb to the early 2020s). Library prep was done by the immunoSEQ multiplex PCR assay. As stored in TCRdb, this immuneACCESS dataset retains in-frame rearrangements with V and J assigned. A fraction of the clones does not appear; measured against another copy, unresolved V genes explain less than half of the discrepancy, and the remainder lacks a known reason. Here the sample has about 140,000 clones; roughly 86% occur a single time. The leading ten clones occupy roughly 3.4% of the sample. Input material: PBMCs or T cells enriched from blood (not recorded which). These receptors came from a woman in her forties or fifties with acute COVID-19.

J is TRBJ2-5 and V is TRBV5-1; 7 bases are shared with TRBD2. The V and J ends lost 1 base and 0 bases, in that order; junction bases with no gene match: 6. Germline CDR1 reads SGHRS; CDR2 reads YFSETQ. The CDR3 runs to 16 residues. The CDR3 loop reads CASSLSPLADQETQYF. The CDR3 coding sequence is TGCGCCAGCAGCTTGTCACCCCTAGCGGACCAAGAGACCCAGTACTTC.

The chain has TRBV11-2 and TRBJ1-6; 9 bases map to TRBD1. CDR1 SGHAT and CDR2 FQNNGV come from the germline V gene. V lost 2 bases, J lost 10 bases, and 6 bases stayed unmatched. The CDR3 is 15 amino acids. The CDR3 region is CASSLRTGARSPLHF. CDR3 DNA sequence: TGTGCCAGCAGCTTACGGACAGGGGCCCGGTCACCCCTCCACTTT.

V gene TRBV2 combines with J gene TRBJ1-3; D uncertain. Trimming cost V 8 bases and J 0 bases, with 11 bases left between them. The CDR3 is 14 amino acids. Per the germline V gene, CDR1 is SNHLY and CDR2 is FYNNEI. In DNA form, the CDR3 reads TGTGCCAGCCTGAGGGAGATCTCTGGAAACACCATATATTTT. Encoded protein: CASLREISGNTIYF.

Only one count was recorded for this clone. This chain uses TRBV19 with TRBJ1-5; TRBD1 agrees at 9 bases. This CDR3 spans 15 amino acids. V trimming: 6 bases; J trimming: 4 bases; junction bases outside the gene matches: 7. CDR1 is LNHDA and CDR2 is SQIVND in the germline V gene (reference sequence). The CDR3 DNA is TGTGCCAGTAGCAAGGACAGGGGTTCAAATCAGCCCCAGCATTTT. Translating it yields CASSKDRGSNQPQHF.

The chain employs TRBV12-3 or TRBV12-4 and TRBJ1-5; weak D call: TRBD1 (6 bases). Trimming cost V 5 bases and J 4 bases, with 9 bases left between them. The CDR3 covers 13 residues. DNA of the CDR3: TGTGCCAGCAGTGTACAGGGAAATCAGCCCCAGCATTTT. Protein product: CASSVQGNQPQHF.

J is TRBJ2-4 and V is TRBV2, with D perhaps matching TRBD1 (5 bases). The CDR3 runs 16 residues. CDR1 and CDR2 (germline): SNHLY, FYNNEI. V was shortened by 4 bases and J by 2 bases, with 15 bases between the two germline ends. The CDR3 region is CASSAPKTETKNIQYF. CDR3 DNA: TGTGCCAGCAGTGCCCCAAAGACAGAAACCAAAAACATTCAGTACTTC.

The V call is TRBV2, the J call TRBJ2-3; D possibly corresponds to TRBD1 (5 bases). Germline V lookup: CDR1 SNHLY, CDR2 FYNNEI. CDR3 size: 14 residues. V shed 7 bases and J shed 2 bases, with 13 bases lying between them. The CDR3 bases are TGTGCCAGCATAGGGCAGGGATCCACAGATACGCAGTATTTT. Translation: CASIGQGSTDTQYF.

The chain combines TRBV11-3 with TRBJ2-7; 7 bases fit TRBD2. This CDR3 has 15 amino acids. V gave up 0 bases and J gave up 5 bases; unmatched junction bases: 7. Germline loops: CDR1 SGHNT, CDR2 YENEEA. This chain's CDR3 is CASSLEGRAIDEQYF. The CDR3 region has the DNA TGTGCCAGCAGCTTAGAAGGGAGGGCTATCGACGAGCAGTACTTC.

The chain employs TRBV9 and TRBJ2-2, with D tentatively TRBD1 (6 bases). The CDR3 runs 16 residues. V lost 0 bases and J lost 3, with 12 bases in between. Germline loops: CDR1 SGDLS, CDR2 YYNGEE. CDR3 loop: CASSVVVGADTGELFF. The DNA for the CDR3 is TGTGCCAGCAGCGTAGTGGTGGGGGCCGACACCGGGGAGCTGTTTTTT.

This chain connects TRBV28 to TRBJ1-2, with 8 bases lining up with TRBD1. CDR1 MDHEN and CDR2 SYDVKM come from the germline V gene. The J segment lost 2 bases and the V segment lost 6 bases, leaving 8 bases of the junction unmatched. The CDR3 totals 15 residues. The CDR3 protein is CASSTRGQANYGYTF. In nucleotides, the CDR3 is TGTGCCAGCAGCACCCGGGGACAGGCCAACTATGGCTACACCTTC.

V and J are TRBV18 and TRBJ2-7, with no clear D. The V and J ends lost 3 bases and 5 bases respectively, with 11 bases between them. Germline-derived CDR1 and CDR2 are KGHSH and LQKENI. This CDR3 is built from 13 residues. CDR3 sequence reads: CASSPRQTDEQYF. CDR3 bases: TGTGCCAGCTCACCCCGACAAACCGACGAGCAGTACTTC.

In its sample, this clone was seen a few times. This chain links TRBV5-1 with TRBJ2-3; D perhaps matches TRBD2 (6 bases). The CDR3 sequence is 13 residues long. Germline lookup yields CDR1 SGHRS and CDR2 YFSETQ. Trimming took 4 bases from V and 4 from J, leaving 10 bases between them. CDR3 bases: TGCGCCAGCAGCCCCGGGGAGGCAGATACGCAGTATTTT. Translation: CASSPGEADTQYF.

The chain's CDR3 is CASSPGALSSYNSPLHF. CDR3 DNA sequence: TGTGCCAGCAGTCCAGGGGCTTTAAGCTCCTATAATTCACCCCTCCACTTT. The chain carries TRBV27 and TRBJ1-6, with D maybe TRBD1 (6 bases). V gave up 5 bases and J gave up 0 bases, with 14 bases separating them. The CDR3 spans 17 residues. Germline V gives CDR1 MNHEY, CDR2 SMNVEV (reference sequence).

This sequence joins TRBV20-1 and TRBJ2-1; no firm D call. There are 11 residues in the CDR3. The V gene lost 1 base and the J gene lost 5 bases, with 3 bases spanning the gap. The germline CDR1 and CDR2 sequences are DFQATT and SNEGSKA (reference sequence). The CDR3 DNA reads TGCAGTGCTAGAGCAGACAATGAGCAGTTCTTC. It specifies CSARADNEQFF.

V is TRBV6-5 and J is TRBJ1-2; weak D call: TRBD1 (6 bases). The germline V and J ends were trimmed by 8 bases and 2 bases, with 9 bases remaining between them. This CDR3 has 12 residues. Germline V gene lookup returns CDR1 MNHEY and CDR2 SVGAGI. CDR3 loop: CASRTGNYGYTF. The CDR3 bases are TGTGCCAGCCGCACAGGGAACTATGGCTACACCTTC.

The chain has TRBV5-1 and TRBJ2-1; TRBD2 aligns across 11 bases. The J segment lost 7 bases and the V segment lost 2 bases, leaving 5 bases of the junction unmatched. Germline CDR1 is SGHRS and CDR2 is YFSETQ. CDR3 length: 15 amino acids. The CDR3: CASSFGLAGGNEQFF. As DNA, the CDR3 is TGCGCCAGCAGCTTTGGTCTAGCGGGAGGTAATGAGCAGTTCTTC. Full variable domain (rest looked up from reference TRBV5-1 and TRBJ2-1): KAGVTQTPRYLIKTRGQQVTLSCSPISGHRSVSWYQQTPGQGLQFLFEYFSETQRNKGNFPGRFSGRQFSNSRSEMNVSTLELGDSALYLCASSFGLAGGNEQFFGPGTRLTVL.

The rearrangement joins TRBV29-1 to TRBJ2-5; TRBD2 matches 7 bases. Trimming took 6 bases from V and 4 from J; bases not matched to a gene: 5. Per germline, CDR1 SQVTM and CDR2 ANQGSEA. The CDR3 consists of 12 residues. The CDR3 nucleotides read TGCAGCGTAGGGCGGGAGTCAGAGACCCAGTACTTC. Amino acid sequence: CSVGRESETQYF.